The next 25 T cell receptor beta chains were all read from a single sample in a study of T cell responses to AZD1222 COVID-19 vaccine. Method: immunoSEQ multiplex PCR; TCRdb's copy keeps in-frame clones and lacks some. Among about 200,000 clones listed, over 85% were seen once. This specimen consisted of peripheral blood, obtained 28 days after the second AZD1222 dose. Receptors were obtained from an adult who received the AZD1222 COVID-19 vaccine.

This rearrangement joins TRBV6-5 to TRBJ1-2, with 9 nucleotides matching TRBD1. The trim removed 7 bases at V and 5 bases at J, leaving 11 bases unmatched. The CDR3 is 15 residues long. Germline V gene sequence: CDR1 MNHEY, CDR2 SVGAGI. CDR3 region: CASTYSDRGGYGYTF. CDR3 DNA: TGTGCCAGCACATACAGCGACAGGGGGGGATATGGCTACACCTTC.

The chain recombines TRBV5-6 with TRBJ1-5; 7 positions agree with TRBD1. The CDR3 has 16 amino acids. V lost 4 bases to trimming and J lost 0 bases; unmatched junction nucleotides: 7. Germline CDR1 reads SGHDT; CDR2 reads YYEEEE. The CDR3 bases are TGTGCCAGCAGCCCAGGGGGTGGGAATAGCAATCAGCCCCAGCATTTT. This gives the protein CASSPGGGNSNQPQHF. Together with reference TRBV5-6 and TRBJ1-5, the CDR3 gives the full variable domain: DAGVTQSPTHLIKTRGQQVTLRCSPKSGHDTVSWYQQALGQGPQFIFQYYEEEERQRGNFPDRFSGHQFPNYSSELNVNALLLGDSALYLCASSPGGGNSNQPQHFGDGTRLSIL.

The J gene is TRBJ2-3, the V gene TRBV6-4; a weak D match, TRBD1 (6 bases). CDR3 length: 15 residues. CDR1 is MRHNA and CDR2 is SNTAGT in the germline V gene. V lost 2 bases and J lost 1, with 10 bases in between. The CDR3 coding sequence is TGTGCCAGCAGTGACGGGTGGGGGCGCACAGATACGCAGTATTTT. Translating it yields CASSDGWGRTDTQYF.

J is TRBJ1-5 and V is TRBV2; D may be TRBD1 (5 bases). Germline V lookup: CDR1 SNHLY, CDR2 FYNNEI. The CDR3 totals 13 residues. Trimming removed 8 bases from V and 2 bases from J, with 10 bases in between. CDR3: CASGTLGNQPQHF. DNA for the CDR3: TGTGCCAGCGGGACCCTAGGCAATCAGCCCCAGCATTTT.

The chain recombines TRBV28 with TRBJ2-2; D not resolved. Germline CDR1 MDHEN, CDR2 SYDVKM. The CDR3 loop spans 11 amino acids. The V gene lost 4 bases and the J gene lost 7 bases, with 4 bases spanning the gap. CDR3 sequence (DNA): TGTGCCAGCAGTTGGATCGGGGAGCTGTTTTTT. It translates to CASSWIGELFF.

The rearrangement uses TRBV7-8 and TRBJ1-2, with D possibly matching TRBD1 (5 bases). Germline V CDR1 and CDR2: SGHVS, FQNEAQ. Trimming left V 5 bases short and J 8 bases short, with 24 bases between. The length of the CDR3 is 16 residues. CDR3 in amino acids: CASSTRTGTDPGGYTF. The CDR3 DNA sequence: TGTGCCAGCAGCACTCGGACCGGGACCGACCCCGGGGGCTACACCTTC.

The rearrangement uses TRBV9 and TRBJ1-1; TRBD1 matches 8 bases. The CDR3 extends over 14 amino acids. Germline V CDR1 and CDR2: SGDLS, YYNGEE. Trimming took 2 bases from V and 10 from J; bases not matched to a gene: 10. As DNA, the CDR3 is TGTGCCAGCAGCGTTACTCTCGACAGGGGAGCAGCTTTCTTT. The encoded protein is CASSVTLDRGAAFF.

The chain carries TRBV7-8 and TRBJ2-5; TRBD2 aligns across 11 bases. V lost 4 bases and J lost 2; bases outside the gene matches: 6. The germline CDR1 and CDR2 sequences are SGHVS and FQNEAQ. The CDR3 has 16 amino acids. The CDR3 here is CASSYVASGGQETQYF. Written as DNA, the CDR3 is TGTGCCAGCAGCTATGTGGCTAGCGGGGGGCAAGAGACCCAGTACTTC.

The chain is built from TRBV28 and TRBJ1-5; perhaps TRBD1 as D (6 bases). Per germline, CDR1 MDHEN and CDR2 SYDVKM. Between the trimmed V and J ends, which lost 7 bases and 6 bases, there was a span of 13 bases. CDR3 size: 13 residues. As DNA, the CDR3 is TGTGCCAGCACCCTAAGGGGGGGTCAGCCCCAGCATTTT. Translating gives CASTLRGGQPQHF.

This clone was seen only once. This rearrangement joins TRBV7-2 to TRBJ2-1, with D possibly being TRBD1 (8 bases). The V gene's germline CDR1 is SGHTA and CDR2 FQGNSA. This CDR3 region has 14 residues. Between the trimmed V and J ends, which lost 8 bases and 6 bases, there was a span of 17 bases. CDR3 protein: CASSGNRGGNEQFF. The CDR3 region has the DNA TGTGCCAGCTCAGGGAACAGGGGGGGCAATGAGCAGTTCTTC.

This chain connects TRBV9 to TRBJ1-6; D perhaps matches TRBD1 (6 bases). Germline V gene lookup returns CDR1 SGDLS and CDR2 YYNGEE. Trimming took 3 bases from V and 6 from J, leaving 10 bases between them. CDR3 size: 14 residues. In DNA, the CDR3 is TGTGCCAGCAGCGGACAGGCCGTTAATTCACCCCTCCACTTT. Translation: CASSGQAVNSPLHF. The full variable domain, completed using reference TRBV9 and TRBJ1-6, is DSGVTQTPKHLITATGQRVTLRCSPRSGDLSVYWYQQSLDQGLQFLIQYYNGEERAKGNILERFSAQQFPDLHSELNLSSLELGDSALYFCASSGQAVNSPLHFGNGTRLTVT.

The V gene is TRBV20-1, the J gene TRBJ1-6; no clear D. Trimming removed 3 bases from V and 3 bases from J, with 9 bases in between. The CDR3 covers 14 residues. Per germline, CDR1 DFQATT and CDR2 SNEGSKA (reference sequence). The chain's CDR3 is CSASLRDYNSPLHF. The CDR3 DNA is TGCAGTGCTAGTCTTAGGGACTATAATTCACCCCTCCACTTT.

The CDR3 protein is CASSLEVGEQYF. The DNA of the CDR3 is TGTGCCAGCAGCTTGGAGGTAGGGGAGCAGTACTTC. J is TRBJ2-7 and V is TRBV5-5; D uncertain. This CDR3 is 12 amino acids long. Germline V gene data show CDR1 as SGHKS and CDR2 as YYEKEE (reference sequence). Trimming left V 0 bases short and J 7 bases short, with 8 bases between.

The CDR3 is CASSAGSSYEQYF. The CDR3 region has the DNA TGTGCCAGCAGCGCCGGCAGTTCCTACGAGCAGTACTTC. The rearrangement joins TRBV9 to TRBJ2-7, with D hard to call. V was trimmed by 3 bases and J by 1 base, leaving 8 bases between them. This CDR3 has 13 residues. Germline CDR1 and CDR2: SGDLS and YYNGEE.

CDR3 nucleotide sequence: TGCGCCAGCAGCGGGGGTAGTAATGAAAAACTGTTTTTT. Translation: CASSGGSNEKLFF. This chain joins TRBV5-1 and TRBJ1-4; perhaps TRBD1 as D (5 bases). Germline CDR1 reads SGHRS; CDR2 reads YFSETQ. With 4 bases removed from V and 4 bases from J, the gap between germline ends came to 8 bases. The CDR3 has 13 residues.

This clone came up a few times. V gene TRBV2 combines with J gene TRBJ1-5; 8 bases agree with TRBD1. Germline CDR1 SNHLY, CDR2 FYNNEI. The CDR3 has 14 amino acids. V shed 10 bases and J 1 base; nucleotides not matched to a gene: 6. Here the CDR3 DNA reads TGTGCCACCAATACAGGGGGGAGCAATCAGCCCCAGCATTTT. The encoded protein is CATNTGGSNQPQHF.

The chain uses TRBV10-2 and TRBJ2-7, with 7 bases aligning to TRBD1. This CDR3 has 13 residues. Germline-derived CDR1 and CDR2 are WSHSY and SAAADI. With V trimmed by 8 bases and J by 2 bases, 6 bases remained unmatched. CDR3: CASARQGPYEQYF. For the CDR3, the DNA is TGCGCCAGCGCGAGACAGGGCCCCTACGAGCAGTACTTC.

The gene calls are TRBV6-2 or TRBV6-3 and TRBJ1-2, with 7 bases identical to TRBD1. The germline V gene has CDR1 MNHEY and CDR2 SVGEGT. V was pared by 6 bases and J by 5 bases, with 6 bases of the junction left unmatched. CDR3 length: 13 amino acids. The CDR3 region has the DNA TGTGCCAGCAGCCCCGACAGGGAGTATGGCTACACCTTC. It specifies CASSPDREYGYTF.

Of note for this clone: Other DNA variants within this sample encode the same CDR3. The rearrangement joins TRBV18 to TRBJ1-6; D uncertain. This CDR3 has 14 residues. Per germline, CDR1 KGHSH and CDR2 LQKENI. Trimming shortened V by 0 bases and J by 6 bases, and 6 bases separated the two germline ends. CDR3 amino acids: CASSPPPANSPLHF. CDR3 nucleotides: TGTGCCAGCTCACCACCCCCTGCTAATTCACCCCTCCACTTT.

This chain uses TRBV6-5 with TRBJ2-7; tentative D call: TRBD2 (6 bases). Trimming cost V 6 bases and J 3 bases, with 18 bases left between them. The CDR3 loop spans 15 amino acids. CDR1 MNHEY and CDR2 SVGAGI come from the germline V gene. CDR3 coding DNA: TGTGCCAGCAGCCAAGGGGCGGGACGAAACTACGAGCAGTACTTC. This gives the protein CASSQGAGRNYEQYF.

V is TRBV2 and J is TRBJ2-7; D is unresolved. Germline V lookup: CDR1 SNHLY, CDR2 FYNNEI. Trimming pared 3 bases from V and 5 bases from J, leaving 14 bases between. CDR3 length equals 14 residues. CDR3 sequence: CASSDPPLRNEQYF. The DNA of the CDR3 is TGTGCCAGCAGTGACCCACCGCTAAGGAACGAGCAGTACTTC.

The chain is built from TRBV11-3 and TRBJ2-3, with 7 bases matching TRBD2. The CDR3 has 18 amino acids. Germline V CDR1 and CDR2: SGHNT, YENEEA. J lost 3 bases, V lost 1 base, and 13 bases had no gene match. CDR3 protein: CASSLGSSSGDPTDTQYF. Here the CDR3 DNA reads TGTGCCAGCAGCTTAGGGTCGTCCAGCGGGGACCCAACAGATACGCAGTATTTT.

The CDR3 spells CASSHADRGEAFF. The CDR3 region has the DNA TGTGCCAGCAGCCATGCAGACAGGGGCGAAGCTTTCTTT. This rearrangement joins TRBV3-1 (or the pseudogene TRBV3-2) to TRBJ1-1, with 8 bases aligning to TRBD1. The CDR3 totals 13 residues. CDR1 is LGHDT and CDR2 is YNNKEL in the germline V gene (reference sequence). Germline trimming cut 3 bases from V and 8 bases from J; bases unmatched to any gene: 5.

This clone has a single count. The sample contains more than one DNA sequence encoding this CDR3. The chain recombines TRBV5-6 with TRBJ1-5, with TRBD1 as a possible D gene (5 bases). Germline-derived CDR1 and CDR2 are SGHDT and YYEEEE. The CDR3 covers 14 residues. Trimming took 0 bases from V and 3 from J, leaving 7 bases between them. This CDR3 is CASSLGQSNQPQHF. CDR3 DNA: TGTGCCAGCAGCTTGGGACAGTCCAATCAGCCCCAGCATTTT.

This sequence joins TRBV13 and TRBJ2-1, with D possibly matching TRBD1 (5 bases). The CDR3 consists of 14 residues. Germline V CDR1 and CDR2: PRHDT, FYEKMQ (reference sequence). V lost 7 bases and J 0 bases, leaving 10 bases between the germline ends. In DNA form, the CDR3 reads TGTGCCAGCAAACGACAGAGCTCCTACAATGAGCAGTTCTTC. Amino acids: CASKRQSSYNEQFF.